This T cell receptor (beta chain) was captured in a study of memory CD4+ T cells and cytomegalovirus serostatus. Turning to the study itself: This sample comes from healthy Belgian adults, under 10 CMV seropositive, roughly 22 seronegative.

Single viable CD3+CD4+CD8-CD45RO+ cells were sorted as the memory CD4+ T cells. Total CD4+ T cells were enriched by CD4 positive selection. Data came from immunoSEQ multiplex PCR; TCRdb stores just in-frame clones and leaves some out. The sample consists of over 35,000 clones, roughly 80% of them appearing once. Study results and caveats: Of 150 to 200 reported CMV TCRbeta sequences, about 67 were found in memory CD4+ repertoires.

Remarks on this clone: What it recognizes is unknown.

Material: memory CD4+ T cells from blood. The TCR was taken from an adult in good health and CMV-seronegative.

DNA for the CDR3: TGTGCCAGCAGTCTGGACAGGCCGCAAGAGACCCAGTACTTC. This encodes CASSLDRPQETQYF. The rearrangement links TRBV2 to TRBJ2-5; 7 positions match TRBD1. The trim removed 5 bases at V and 2 bases at J, leaving 5 bases unmatched. CDR1 and CDR2 from the germline V gene are SNHLY and FYNNEI. The CDR3 covers 14 residues.